These 23 T cell receptor beta chains were sequenced from one sample in a study of beta chain features in type 1 diabetes. Their antigen targets remain unknown. Study results and caveats: Researchers report that Type 1 diabetes patients had moderately but significantly shorter TCRB CDR3s across all four CD4+ subsets.

Expressed TCRB transcripts were sequenced after all isolated RNA was converted to cDNA. Profiling relied on immunoSEQ multiplex PCR, and the TCRdb table lists in-frame clones only, not all of them. The sample has 95,000 to 150,000 clones; about a sixth are singletons. The specimen was central memory CD4+ T cells from blood. These receptors were taken from a man aged 25 to 45 with type 1 diabetes.

There are a few counts of this clone. This chain joins TRBV5-1 and TRBJ1-1, with 10 bases lining up with TRBD1. The CDR3 is made up of 17 amino acids. Trimming removed 4 bases from V and 3 bases from J; junction bases left unmatched: 12. Germline CDR1 reads SGHRS; CDR2 reads YFSETQ. Here the CDR3 reads CASSGLSRGTGDTEAFF. Written as DNA, the CDR3 is TGCGCCAGCAGCGGACTCTCCCGAGGGACAGGGGACACTGAAGCTTTCTTT.

This clone was found many times. The CDR3: CASSLALAGVVDTQYF. The CDR3 DNA is TGTGCCAGCAGCTTAGCGCTAGCGGGAGTGGTAGATACGCAGTATTTT. The rearrangement links TRBV7-2 to TRBJ2-3; the match to TRBD2 covers 10 bases. CDR1 and CDR2 (germline): SGHTA, FQGNSA. V lost 0 bases and J lost 5; bases outside the gene matches: 5. The CDR3 covers 16 residues.

V gene TRBV2 combines with J gene TRBJ1-4, with D perhaps matching TRBD1 (5 bases). Trimming took off 3 bases at V and 6 bases at J, with 20 bases between the two ends. Germline lookup yields CDR1 SNHLY and CDR2 FYNNEI. This CDR3 spans 17 amino acids. The CDR3 sequence is CASSDKYRRRVYEKLFF. The CDR3 region has the DNA TGTGCCAGCAGTGATAAGTATAGGCGCAGGGTGTATGAAAAACTGTTTTTT. The whole variable domain, filled in from reference TRBV2 and TRBJ1-4, reads EPEVTQTPSHQVTQMGQEVILRCVPISNHLYFYWYRQILGQKVEFLVSFYNNEISEKSEIFDDQFSVERPDGSNFTLKIRSTKLEDSAMYFCASSDKYRRRVYEKLFFGSGTQLSVL.

A few counts support this clone. The chain links TRBV28 to TRBJ2-5, with D possibly being TRBD2 (5 bases). The CDR3 extends over 14 amino acids. Per the germline V gene, CDR1 is MDHEN and CDR2 is SYDVKM. Trimming stripped 4 bases from V and 3 bases from J, with 12 bases between. CDR3 bases: TGTGCCAGCAGTTCCCGACGGGGAGAAGAGACCCAGTACTTC. The encoded protein is CASSSRRGEETQYF.

The chain links TRBV18 to TRBJ1-2; 7 bases align to TRBD1. CDR1 KGHSH and CDR2 LQKENI come from the germline V gene. The CDR3 consists of 14 residues. V lost 6 bases to trimming and J lost 3 bases; unmatched junction nucleotides: 7. For the CDR3, the DNA is TGTGCCAGCTCCCGCGACAGGGAGGACTATGGCTACACCTTC. Residues: CASSRDREDYGYTF.

This clone was seen a few times. J is TRBJ2-1 and V is TRBV27; 9 bases fit TRBD2. In germline, CDR1 is MNHEY, CDR2 SMNVEV (reference sequence). This CDR3 has 15 amino acids. V trimming: 2 bases; J trimming: 4 bases; junction bases outside the gene matches: 3. The CDR3 spells CASSLELAGYNEQFF. CDR3 nucleotides: TGTGCCAGCAGTTTAGAACTAGCGGGTTACAATGAGCAGTTCTTC.

The chain carries TRBV9 and TRBJ2-2, with D perhaps TRBD2 (5 bases). The CDR3 has 16 amino acids. The germline gives CDR1 SGDLS, CDR2 YYNGEE. V lost 0 bases to trimming and J lost 5 bases, with 14 bases between them. The CDR3 DNA reads TGTGCCAGCAGCGTAGATGGTAGCGTGTCGACCGGGGAGCTGTTTTTT. Protein product: CASSVDGSVSTGELFF.

This clone has just a few counts. The chain couples TRBV7-2 to TRBJ2-7; TRBD1 matches at 8 bases. Germline CDR1 is SGHTA and CDR2 is FQGNSA. This CDR3 is built from 13 residues. With 5 bases clipped from V and 6 bases from J, the junction kept 6 bases outside the gene matches. In nucleotides, the CDR3 is TGTGCCAGCAGCCCAGGACAGGGTCGCGAGCAGTACTTC. It yields the protein CASSPGQGREQYF.

This clone turned up a few times. This chain links TRBV29-1 with TRBJ1-5; unclear D gene. V dropped 1 base and J dropped 7 bases, with 11 bases sitting between them. Per germline, CDR1 SQVTM and CDR2 ANQGSEA. The CDR3 runs 13 residues. The CDR3 sequence: CSVEAGSGQPQHF. CDR3 DNA sequence: TGCAGCGTTGAAGCCGGTTCGGGGCAGCCCCAGCATTTT.

J is TRBJ2-7 and V is TRBV6-1; unclear D gene. CDR3 length equals 12 residues. Germline lookup yields CDR1 MNHNS and CDR2 SASEGT. V lost 6 bases, J lost 0 bases, and 6 bases lay in between. DNA for the CDR3: TGTGCCAGCAGAGGCTTCTCCTACGAGCAGTACTTC. Its protein is CASRGFSYEQYF.

The J gene is TRBJ1-2, the V gene TRBV29-1, with 8 bases lining up with TRBD1. Germline CDR1 reads SQVTM; CDR2 reads ANQGSEA. With 7 bases clipped from V and 2 bases from J, the junction kept 3 bases outside the gene matches. CDR3 size: 12 residues. DNA for the CDR3: TGCAGCGAAAGGACAGGGAACTATGGCTACACCTTC. Translated: CSERTGNYGYTF.

The gene calls are TRBV6-6 and TRBJ2-1; 9 bases fit TRBD1. V lost 7 bases to trimming and J lost 9 bases; unmatched junction nucleotides: 16. Germline loops: CDR1 MNHNY, CDR2 SVGAGI (reference sequence). The CDR3 is made up of 16 amino acids. The CDR3 sequence is CASTDGIGQGSLEQFF. CDR3 sequence (DNA): TGTGCCAGCACCGACGGGATAGGACAGGGGTCTCTTGAGCAGTTCTTC.

CDR3 in amino acids: CASSLYGTGSYEQYF. Here the CDR3 DNA reads TGTGCCAGCAGTTTATATGGGACAGGGTCCTACGAGCAGTACTTC. The chain joins TRBV27 to TRBJ2-7; 9 bases line up with TRBD1. Trimming cost V 1 base and J 1 base; bases outside gene matches: 2. CDR3 length: 15 residues. Germline lookup yields CDR1 MNHEY and CDR2 SMNVEV (reference sequence).

This clone has just a few counts. J is TRBJ2-3 and V is TRBV7-2; 8 nucleotides match TRBD2. V lost 5 bases, J lost 1 base, and 11 bases stayed unmatched. This CDR3 contains 17 residues. In germline, CDR1 is SGHTA, CDR2 FQGNSA. This CDR3 reads CASSKRVRGDRTDTQYF. The CDR3 nucleotides are TGTGCCAGCAGCAAAAGGGTGCGGGGGGATCGCACAGATACGCAGTATTTT.

This clone was detected only a few times. This sequence joins TRBV7-6 and TRBJ2-7; 13 bases agree with TRBD2. The CDR3 extends over 15 amino acids. With V trimmed by 4 bases and J by 7 bases, 7 bases remained unmatched. The germline CDR1 and CDR2 sequences are SGHVS and FNYEAQ. The CDR3 loop is CASSSTSGGLLEQYF. CDR3 DNA: TGTGCCAGCAGCTCGACTAGCGGGGGGCTTTTGGAGCAGTACTTC.

J is TRBJ2-7 and V is TRBV27; 8 bases are a match to TRBD2. The germline gives CDR1 MNHEY, CDR2 SMNVEV (reference sequence). Trimming cost V 6 bases and J 2 bases; bases outside gene matches: 3. This CDR3 has 13 amino acids. CDR3 in amino acids: CASRPGGAYEQYF. The CDR3 DNA reads as TGTGCCAGCAGGCCCGGGGGGGCCTACGAGCAGTACTTC.

Sample share makes this clone medium-sized. The chain combines TRBV29-1 with TRBJ2-7; D unresolved. V lost 2 bases, J lost 3 bases, and 8 bases lay in between. Germline lookup yields CDR1 SQVTM and CDR2 ANQGSEA. The CDR3 contains 12 residues. The CDR3 coding sequence is TGCAGCGTTGAAACACAGCTCTACGAGCAGTACTTC. It translates to CSVETQLYEQYF.

This clone appeared a few times. The rearrangement links TRBV11-3 to TRBJ2-7; D ambiguous. Germline CDR1 is SGHNT and CDR2 is YENEEA. The V and J ends lost 6 bases and 4 bases respectively, with 22 bases between them. CDR3 length: 16 amino acids. CDR3 coding DNA: TGTGCCAGCAGTCCTCGGTCGAGTGCTGTTAGGTACGAGCAGTACTTC. Translated, it gives CASSPRSSAVRYEQYF.

This clone was counted ten times or more. The rearrangement links TRBV19 to TRBJ1-1, with unresolved D. Trimming shortened V by 8 bases and J by 4 bases, and 14 bases separated the two germline ends. From germline, CDR1 is LNHDA and CDR2 SQIVND (reference sequence). The CDR3 covers 13 residues. The chain's CDR3 is CASGVGGTTEAFF. Written as DNA, the CDR3 is TGTGCCAGTGGAGTAGGCGGAACCACTGAAGCTTTCTTT. Variable domain in full (rest from reference TRBV19 and TRBJ1-1): DGGITQSPKYLFRKEGQNVTLSCEQNLNHDAMYWYRQDPGQGLRLIYYSQIVNDFQKGDIAEGYSVSREKKESFPLTVTSAQKNPTAFYLCASGVGGTTEAFFGQGTRLTVV.

The chain carries TRBV25-1 and TRBJ2-5; D unclear. Trimming shortened V by 4 bases and J by 4 bases, and 7 bases separated the two germline ends. This CDR3 region has 12 residues. CDR1 MGHDK and CDR2 SYGVNS come from the germline V gene. The CDR3 region has the DNA TGTGCCAGCAGTGCGGTGAGAGAGACCCAGTACTTC. Protein product: CASSAVRETQYF.

This clone was counted only a few times. V gene TRBV29-1 combines with J gene TRBJ2-7; no firm D call. V was cut by 4 bases and J by 0 bases, with 13 bases left in between. CDR3 length equals 14 residues. From germline, CDR1 is SQVTM and CDR2 ANQGSEA. The CDR3 reads CSVGGRSSSYEQYF. CDR3 in DNA: TGCAGCGTTGGAGGTAGGAGTAGCTCCTACGAGCAGTACTTC.

This clone was recorded a few times. This chain connects TRBV5-6 to TRBJ2-3, with unresolved D. Trimming took off 6 bases at V and 0 bases at J, with 11 bases between the two ends. This CDR3 has 14 amino acids. Germline CDR1 and CDR2: SGHDT and YYEEEE. CDR3 DNA sequence: TGTGCCAGCAAGACATCCGCTAGCACAGATACGCAGTATTTT. Encoded protein: CASKTSASTDTQYF.

This sequence joins TRBV5-1 and TRBJ2-3; 8 bases are shared with TRBD1. V was pared by 4 bases and J by 6 bases, with 7 bases of the junction left unmatched. This CDR3 comprises 14 residues. Germline CDR1 and CDR2: SGHRS and YFSETQ. Here the CDR3 DNA reads TGCGCCAGCAGCCAGACAGGGGATGGGGATACGCAGTATTTT. Its protein product is CASSQTGDGDTQYF.